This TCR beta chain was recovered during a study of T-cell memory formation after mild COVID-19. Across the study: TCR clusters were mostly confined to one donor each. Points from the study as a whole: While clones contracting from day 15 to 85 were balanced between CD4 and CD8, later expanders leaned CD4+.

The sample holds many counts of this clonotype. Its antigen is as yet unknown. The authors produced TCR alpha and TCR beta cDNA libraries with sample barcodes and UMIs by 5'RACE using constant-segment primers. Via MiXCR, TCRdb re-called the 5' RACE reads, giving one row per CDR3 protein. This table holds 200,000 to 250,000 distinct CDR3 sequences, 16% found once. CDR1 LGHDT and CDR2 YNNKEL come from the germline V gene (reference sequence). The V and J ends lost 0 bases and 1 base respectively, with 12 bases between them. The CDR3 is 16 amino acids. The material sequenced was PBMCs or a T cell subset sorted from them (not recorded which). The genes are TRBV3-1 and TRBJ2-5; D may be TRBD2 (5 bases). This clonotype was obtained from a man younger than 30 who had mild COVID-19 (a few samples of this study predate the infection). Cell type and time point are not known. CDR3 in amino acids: CASSQEGGGLQETQYF. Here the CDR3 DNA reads TGTGCCAGCAGCCAAGAAGGAGGCGGGCTCCAAGAGACCCAGTACTTC.